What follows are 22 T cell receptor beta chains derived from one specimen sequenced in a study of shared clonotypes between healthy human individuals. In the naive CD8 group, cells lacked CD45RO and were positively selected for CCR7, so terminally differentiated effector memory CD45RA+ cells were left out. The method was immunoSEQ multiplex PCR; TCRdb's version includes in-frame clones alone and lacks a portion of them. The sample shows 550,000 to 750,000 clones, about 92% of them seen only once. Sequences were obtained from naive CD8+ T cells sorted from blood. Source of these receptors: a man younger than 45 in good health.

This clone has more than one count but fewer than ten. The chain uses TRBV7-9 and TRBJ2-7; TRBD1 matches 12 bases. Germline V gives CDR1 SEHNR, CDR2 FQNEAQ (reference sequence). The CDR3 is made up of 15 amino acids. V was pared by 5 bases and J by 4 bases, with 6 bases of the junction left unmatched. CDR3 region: CASSPGQGATYEQYF. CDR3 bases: TGTGCCAGCAGCCCGGGACAGGGGGCAACGTACGAGCAGTACTTC.

The CDR3 loop is CASSPSGTSGYEQYF. As DNA, the CDR3 is TGTGCCAGCAGTCCATCCGGGACTAGCGGATACGAGCAGTACTTC. The gene calls are TRBV27 and TRBJ2-7, with 11 bases that match TRBD2. The CDR3 is made up of 15 amino acids. J lost 4 bases, V lost 5 bases, and 7 bases had no gene match. Germline V gene data show CDR1 as MNHEY and CDR2 as SMNVEV (reference sequence).

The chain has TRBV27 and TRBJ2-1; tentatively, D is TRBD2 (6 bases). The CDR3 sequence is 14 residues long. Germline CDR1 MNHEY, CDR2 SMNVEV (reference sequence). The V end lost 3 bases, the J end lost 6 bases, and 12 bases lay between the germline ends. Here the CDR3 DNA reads TGTGCCAGCAGTTTTGGTAGGGGAGGCAATGAGCAGTTCTTC. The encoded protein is CASSFGRGGNEQFF.

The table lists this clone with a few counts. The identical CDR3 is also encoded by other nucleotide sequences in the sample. The chain's CDR3 is CASSVGSDTQYF. CDR3 DNA: TGTGCCAGCAGCGTAGGGTCAGATACGCAGTATTTT. The rearrangement links TRBV9 to TRBJ2-3; D is uncertain. Germline V CDR1 and CDR2: SGDLS, YYNGEE. Trimming shortened V by 0 bases and J by 4 bases, and 3 bases separated the two germline ends. The CDR3 runs 12 residues.

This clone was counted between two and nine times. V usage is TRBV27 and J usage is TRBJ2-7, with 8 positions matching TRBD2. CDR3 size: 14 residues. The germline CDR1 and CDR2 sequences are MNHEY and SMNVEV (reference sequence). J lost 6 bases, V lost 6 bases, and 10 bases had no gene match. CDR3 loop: CASRGTSGLTEQYF. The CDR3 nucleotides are TGTGCCAGCAGGGGCACTAGCGGCCTGACCGAGCAGTACTTC.

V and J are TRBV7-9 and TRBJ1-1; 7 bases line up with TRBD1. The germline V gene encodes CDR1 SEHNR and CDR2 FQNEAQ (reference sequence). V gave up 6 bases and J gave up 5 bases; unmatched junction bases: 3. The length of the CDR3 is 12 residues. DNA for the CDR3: TGTGCCAGCAGTAAACAGGGGACTGAAGCTTTCTTT. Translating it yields CASSKQGTEAFF.

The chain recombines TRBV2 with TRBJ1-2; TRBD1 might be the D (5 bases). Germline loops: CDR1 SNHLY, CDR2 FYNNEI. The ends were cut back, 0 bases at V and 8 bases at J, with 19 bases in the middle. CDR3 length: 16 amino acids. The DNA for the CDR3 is TGTGCCAGCAGTGAAGCATACAGCTTCGGGGACGCGGGCTACACCTTC. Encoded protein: CASSEAYSFGDAGYTF.

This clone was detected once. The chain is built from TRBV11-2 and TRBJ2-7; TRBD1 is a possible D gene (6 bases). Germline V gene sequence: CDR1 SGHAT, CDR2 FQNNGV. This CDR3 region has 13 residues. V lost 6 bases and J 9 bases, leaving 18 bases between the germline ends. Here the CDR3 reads CASRLITGKVQYF. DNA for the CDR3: TGTGCCAGCAGATTGATAACAGGGAAGGTGCAGTACTTC. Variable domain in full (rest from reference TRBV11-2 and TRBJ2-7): EAGVAQSPRYKIIEKRQSVAFWCNPISGHATLYWYQQILGQGPKLLIQFQNNGVVDDSQLPKDRFSAERLKGVDSTLKIQPAKLEDSAVYLCASRLITGKVQYFGPGTRLTVT.

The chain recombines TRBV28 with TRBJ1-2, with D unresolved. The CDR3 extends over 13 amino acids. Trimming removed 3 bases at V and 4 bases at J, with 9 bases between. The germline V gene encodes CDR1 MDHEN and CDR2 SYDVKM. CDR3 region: CASSFTEGYGYTF. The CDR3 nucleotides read TGTGCCAGCAGTTTCACGGAGGGCTATGGCTACACCTTC.

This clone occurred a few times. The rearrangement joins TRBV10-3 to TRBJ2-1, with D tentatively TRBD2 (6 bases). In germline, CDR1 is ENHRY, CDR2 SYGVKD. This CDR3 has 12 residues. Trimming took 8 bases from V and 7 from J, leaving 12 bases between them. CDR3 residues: CAIGAGYNEQFF. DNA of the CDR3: TGTGCCATCGGCGCGGGGTATAATGAGCAGTTCTTC.

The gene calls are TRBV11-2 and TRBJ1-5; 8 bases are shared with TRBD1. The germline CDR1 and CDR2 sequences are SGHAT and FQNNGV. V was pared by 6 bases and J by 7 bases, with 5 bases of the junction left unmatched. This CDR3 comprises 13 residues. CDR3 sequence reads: CASSGQGGQPQHF. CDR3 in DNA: TGTGCCAGCAGTGGACAGGGTGGCCAGCCCCAGCATTTT.

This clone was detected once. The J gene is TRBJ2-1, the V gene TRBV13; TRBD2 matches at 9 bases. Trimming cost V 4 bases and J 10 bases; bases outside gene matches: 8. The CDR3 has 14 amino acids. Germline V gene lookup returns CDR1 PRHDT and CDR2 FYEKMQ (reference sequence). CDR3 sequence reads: CASSSVSGGREQFF. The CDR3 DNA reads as TGTGCCAGCAGCTCGGTGAGCGGGGGGAGGGAGCAGTTCTTC.

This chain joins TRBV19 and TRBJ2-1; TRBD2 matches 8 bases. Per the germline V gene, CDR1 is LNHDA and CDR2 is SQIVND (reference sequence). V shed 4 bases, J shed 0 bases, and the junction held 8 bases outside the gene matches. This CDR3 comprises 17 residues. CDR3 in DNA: TGTGCCAGTAGTAGTACTAGCGGAGCAAGCTCCTACAATGAGCAGTTCTTC. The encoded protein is CASSSTSGASSYNEQFF. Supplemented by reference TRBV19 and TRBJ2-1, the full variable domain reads DGGITQSPKYLFRKEGQNVTLSCEQNLNHDAMYWYRQDPGQGLRLIYYSQIVNDFQKGDIAEGYSVSREKKESFPLTVTSAQKNPTAFYLCASSSTSGASSYNEQFFGPGTRLTVL.

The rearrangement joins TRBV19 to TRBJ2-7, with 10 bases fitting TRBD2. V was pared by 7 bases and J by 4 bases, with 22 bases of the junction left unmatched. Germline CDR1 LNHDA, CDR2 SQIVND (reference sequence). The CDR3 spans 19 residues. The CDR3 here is CASTPRTNEAGGPGYEQYF. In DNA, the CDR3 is TGTGCCAGTACCCCCCGGACAAACGAAGCGGGAGGGCCTGGGTACGAGCAGTACTTC.

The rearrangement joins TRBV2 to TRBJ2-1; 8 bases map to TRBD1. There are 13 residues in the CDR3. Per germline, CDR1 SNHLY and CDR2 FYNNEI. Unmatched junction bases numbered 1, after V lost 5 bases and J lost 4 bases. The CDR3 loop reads CASSQGAYNEQFF. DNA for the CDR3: TGTGCCAGCAGTCAGGGGGCATACAATGAGCAGTTCTTC. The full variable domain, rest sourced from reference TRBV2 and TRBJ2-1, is EPEVTQTPSHQVTQMGQEVILRCVPISNHLYFYWYRQILGQKVEFLVSFYNNEISEKSEIFDDQFSVERPDGSNFTLKIRSTKLEDSAMYFCASSQGAYNEQFFGPGTRLTVL.

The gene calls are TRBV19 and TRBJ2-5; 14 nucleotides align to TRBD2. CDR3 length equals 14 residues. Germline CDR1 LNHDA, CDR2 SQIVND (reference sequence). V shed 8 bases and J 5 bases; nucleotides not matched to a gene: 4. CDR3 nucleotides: TGTGCCAGTGGGACTAGCGGGAGATTTGAGACCCAGTACTTC. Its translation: CASGTSGRFETQYF.

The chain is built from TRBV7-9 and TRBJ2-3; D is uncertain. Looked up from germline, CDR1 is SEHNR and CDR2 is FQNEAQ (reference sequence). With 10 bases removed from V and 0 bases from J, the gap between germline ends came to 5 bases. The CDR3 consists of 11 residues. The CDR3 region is CAIGSTDTQYF. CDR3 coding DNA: TGTGCCATTGGCAGCACAGATACGCAGTATTTT.

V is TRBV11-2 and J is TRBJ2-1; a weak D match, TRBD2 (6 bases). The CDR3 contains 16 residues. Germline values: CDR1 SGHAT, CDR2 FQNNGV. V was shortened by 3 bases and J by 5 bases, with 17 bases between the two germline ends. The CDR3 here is CASSFGAGYIHNEQFF. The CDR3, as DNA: TGTGCCAGCAGCTTCGGGGCGGGATATATCCACAATGAGCAGTTCTTC.

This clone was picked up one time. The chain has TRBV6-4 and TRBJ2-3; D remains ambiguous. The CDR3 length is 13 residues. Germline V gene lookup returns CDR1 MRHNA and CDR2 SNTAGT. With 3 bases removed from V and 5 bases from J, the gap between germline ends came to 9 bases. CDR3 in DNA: TGTGCCAGCAGTGATAGCTACGGAGATACGCAGTATTTT. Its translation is CASSDSYGDTQYF.

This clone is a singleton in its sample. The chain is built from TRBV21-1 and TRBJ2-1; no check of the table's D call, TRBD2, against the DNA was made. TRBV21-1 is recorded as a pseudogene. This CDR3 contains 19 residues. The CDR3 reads CASSNPGVGLAVSYNEQFF. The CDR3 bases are TGTGCCAGCAGCAATCCTGGGGTGGGACTAGCGGTTTCCTACAATGAGCAGTTCTTC.

CDR3 sequence (DNA): TGTGCCAGCGGGTCCTGGGAGGGATCAACTAATGAAAAACTGTTTTTT. The encoded protein is CASGSWEGSTNEKLFF. The chain recombines TRBV7-9 with TRBJ1-4; D not certain. The CDR3 totals 16 residues. CDR1 is SEHNR, CDR2 FQNEAQ, per germline (reference sequence). V was shortened by 8 bases and J by 0 bases, with 16 bases between the two germline ends.

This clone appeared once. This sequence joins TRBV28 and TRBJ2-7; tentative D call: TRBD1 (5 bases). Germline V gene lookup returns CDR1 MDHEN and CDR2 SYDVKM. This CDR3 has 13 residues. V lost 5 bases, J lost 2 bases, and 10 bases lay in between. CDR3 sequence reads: CASSTDSPYEQYF. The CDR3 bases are TGTGCCAGCAGTACAGACAGCCCCTACGAGCAGTACTTC.